This T cell receptor beta chain was found in a study of Tregs in tolerant kidney transplant recipients. Broader study findings: Findings come from small patient numbers and require larger validation. No direct test of biological reproducibility was done here. Tolerant patients' donor-specific Tregs expanded beyond overall Tregs, suggesting antigen-driven growth.

For this clone: What it binds is unknown.

The method was immunoSEQ multiplex PCR; TCRdb's version includes in-frame clones alone and lacks a portion of them. The data contain approximately 60,000 clones, 80% to 90% of them singletons. The V gene's germline CDR1 is SGHRS and CDR2 YFSETQ. The CDR3 loop spans 13 amino acids. The junction had 4 bases not matched to a gene; V was cut back by 4 bases and J by 3 bases. Related graft donors supplied nonmyeloablative bone marrow transplants, and mixed chimerism was transient. Unstimulated regulatory T cells (CD4+CD25+CD127-), CD4+CD25- non-regulatory cells, CD4 and CD8 cells were FACS-sorted from thawed PBMCs.

This TCR derives from a human patient who received a combined kidney and bone marrow transplant. T cells may partly derive from the graft donor. The specimen comprised CD4+ T cells from blood (PBMCs), sampled 6 months after the transplant. The rearrangement uses TRBV5-1 and TRBJ2-7, with TRBD1 identical over 7 bases. The CDR3 loop reads CASSPGQVYEQYF. CDR3 nucleotide sequence: TGCGCCAGCAGCCCTGGACAGGTCTACGAGCAGTACTTC.